This T cell receptor (beta chain) was found in a study of T-cell memory formation after mild COVID-19. The table lists this clonotype with a few counts. Its antigen is undetermined. The CDR3 has 14 residues. In germline, CDR1 is DFQATT, CDR2 SNEGSKA (reference sequence). V lost 3 bases to trimming and J lost 1 base, with 12 bases between them. Study-level points and caveats: Some clones that responded turned up in pre-infection memory, which suggests that cross-reactive memory joined in. Nothing confirmed that second-wave clones peaking on day 37 were specific for SARS-CoV-2. Later expanders leaned toward CD4+, whereas clones contracting from day 15 to 85 were balanced CD4/CD8.

5'RACE, which relied on constant-segment primers, yielded TCR alpha and TCR beta cDNA libraries carrying sample barcodes and UMIs. TCRdb reanalysed the 5' RACE reads using MiXCR and keeps one entry per CDR3 protein. Here the sample spans 150,000 to 200,000 distinct CDR3 sequences, around 10% being singletons. The receptor was isolated from a man between 18 and 29 years old who had mild COVID-19 (a few samples of this study predate the infection). Cell type and time point are not known. The rearrangement uses TRBV20-1 and TRBJ2-5; D possibly corresponds to TRBD2 (5 bases). Sequenced input: PBMCs or a T cell subset sorted from them (not recorded which). The CDR3 DNA is TGCAGTGCTAGCCTGGCGGGCCTCCAAGAGACCCAGTACTTC. Encoded protein: CSASLAGLQETQYF.